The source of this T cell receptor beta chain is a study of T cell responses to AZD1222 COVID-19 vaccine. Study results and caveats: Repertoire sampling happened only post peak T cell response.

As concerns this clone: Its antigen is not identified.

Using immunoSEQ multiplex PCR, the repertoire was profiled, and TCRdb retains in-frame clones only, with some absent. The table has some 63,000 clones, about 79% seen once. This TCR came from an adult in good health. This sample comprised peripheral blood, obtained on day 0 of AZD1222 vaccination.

The CDR3 DNA sequence: TGTGCCACCAGCAGAGTAGGTGAGGGAAAAAGGGTCGAGCAGTACTTC. Encoded protein: CATSRVGEGKRVEQYF. The chain links TRBV15 to TRBJ2-7, with D perhaps TRBD2 (5 bases). Germline-derived CDR1 and CDR2 are LNHNV and YYDKDF (reference sequence). CDR3 size: 16 residues. With 1 base removed from V and 6 bases from J, the gap between germline ends came to 19 bases.